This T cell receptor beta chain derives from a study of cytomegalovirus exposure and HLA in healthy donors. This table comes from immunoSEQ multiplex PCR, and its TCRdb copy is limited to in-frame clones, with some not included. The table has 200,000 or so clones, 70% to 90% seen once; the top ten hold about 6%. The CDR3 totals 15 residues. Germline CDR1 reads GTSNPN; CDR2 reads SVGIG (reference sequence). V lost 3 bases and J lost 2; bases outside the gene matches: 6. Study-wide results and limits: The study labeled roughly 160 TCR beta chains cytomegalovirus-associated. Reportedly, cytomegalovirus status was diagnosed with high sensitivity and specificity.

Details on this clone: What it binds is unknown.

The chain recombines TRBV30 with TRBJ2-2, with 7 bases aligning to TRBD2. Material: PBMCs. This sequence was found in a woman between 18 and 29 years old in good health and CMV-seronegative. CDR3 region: CAWSLGGSNTGELFF. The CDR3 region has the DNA TGTGCCTGGAGCCTAGGCGGGAGTAACACCGGGGAGCTGTTTTTT.